Below, 20 T cell receptor beta chains from the same sample are listed, as sequenced in a study of cytomegalovirus exposure and HLA in healthy donors (dated 2017 in TCRdb). Receptors were amplified or captured by the immunoSEQ multiplex PCR assay. A mixture of 60 forward primers for TCR Vbeta segments and 13 reverse primers for TCR Jbeta segments was used in the multiplex PCR. TCRdb stores this immuneACCESS table with in-frame sequences only. Part of the clones is absent; in the studies checked, under half of the shortfall reflects unresolved V genes, and no reason is known for the rest. This sample is represented by 200,000 to 250,000 clones; around 73% of them were singletons. Jointly, the top ten make up about 2.8% of the sample. Source material: PBMCs. The source is a woman between 25 and 40 years old in good health and CMV-seronegative.

As regards this clone: The junction shows a germline mismatch at one end, possibly a read error. This chain's CDR3 is CASSLGATDEQYF. The CDR3 DNA reads TGCGCCAGCAGTTTGGGGGCTACTGACGAGCAGTACTTC. This sequence joins TRBV5-1 and TRBJ2-7, with D tentatively TRBD1 (6 bases). The germline gives CDR1 SGHRS, CDR2 YFSETQ. The CDR3 has 13 amino acids.

The rearrangement uses TRBV30 and TRBJ1-2; weak D call: TRBD1 (5 bases). From germline, CDR1 is GTSNPN and CDR2 SVGIG (reference sequence). The CDR3 has 14 amino acids. Trimming pared 8 bases from V and 0 bases from J, leaving 16 bases between. The CDR3 sequence is CAGRISGPNYGYTF. The DNA for the CDR3 is TGTGCCGGACGAATATCAGGGCCTAACTATGGCTACACCTTC.

The chain joins TRBV9 to TRBJ1-3; D may be TRBD1 (5 bases). V was clipped by 0 bases and J by 0 bases, with 13 bases between them. The CDR3 is 17 residues long. CDR1 SGDLS and CDR2 YYNGEE come from the germline V gene. This CDR3 reads CASSVGGGASSGNTIYF. CDR3 coding DNA: TGTGCCAGCAGCGTAGGGGGAGGGGCAAGCTCTGGAAACACCATATATTTT. Full variable domain (rest looked up from reference TRBV9 and TRBJ1-3): DSGVTQTPKHLITATGQRVTLRCSPRSGDLSVYWYQQSLDQGLQFLIQYYNGEERAKGNILERFSAQQFPDLHSELNLSSLELGDSALYFCASSVGGGASSGNTIYFGEGSWLTVV.

The chain's CDR3 is CASSLARSNTGELFF. CDR3 DNA: TGTGCCAGCAGCTTAGCGAGGAGTAACACCGGGGAGCTGTTTTTT. The chain is built from TRBV7-9 and TRBJ2-2; D is undetermined. V was clipped by 0 bases and J by 2 bases, with 7 bases between them. This CDR3 is 15 amino acids long. In germline, CDR1 is SEHNR, CDR2 FQNEAQ (reference sequence).

The chain has TRBV5-8 and TRBJ1-2, with D unresolved. The CDR3 runs to 15 residues. CDR1 and CDR2 (germline): SGHTS, YDEGEE. V was cut by 2 bases and J by 8 bases, with 19 bases left in between. CDR3 residues: CASSFLPRPASGYTF. DNA for the CDR3: TGTGCCAGCAGCTTTTTGCCCAGGCCCGCTAGCGGCTACACCTTC.

V gene TRBV28 combines with J gene TRBJ2-3; possible D gene TRBD1, 5 bases. Germline V gene data show CDR1 as MDHEN and CDR2 as SYDVKM. Trimming removed 8 bases from V and 2 bases from J, with 14 bases in between. There are 14 residues in the CDR3. The CDR3 DNA reads as TGTGCCAGCTCCCAGGGTTCTCCCACAGATACGCAGTATTTT. This gives the protein CASSQGSPTDTQYF.

The CDR3 loop is CASSLRQGFTGELFF. Written as DNA, the CDR3 is TGTGCCAGCAGCCTACGACAGGGTTTCACCGGGGAGCTGTTTTTT. The chain links TRBV13 to TRBJ2-2; TRBD1 matches at 7 bases. Germline lookup yields CDR1 PRHDT and CDR2 FYEKMQ (reference sequence). After removal of 5 bases from V and 4 bases from J, the junction contained 7 bases not matched to a gene. This CDR3 is built from 15 residues.

This clone has a single count. This sequence joins TRBV5-6 and TRBJ1-4; TRBD1 matches 7 bases. This CDR3 spans 12 amino acids. V lost 6 bases and J lost 5; bases outside the gene matches: 1. The germline V gene has CDR1 SGHDT and CDR2 YYEEEE. DNA for the CDR3: TGTGCCAGCACCAGGGGGAATGAAAAACTGTTTTTT. Translating gives CASTRGNEKLFF.

This chain connects TRBV18 to TRBJ2-6; TRBD1 aligns across 7 bases. The J segment lost 0 bases and the V segment lost 2 bases, leaving 13 bases of the junction unmatched. The length of the CDR3 is 20 residues. CDR1 and CDR2 from the germline V gene are KGHSH and LQKENI. The CDR3, as DNA: TGTGCCAGCTCACCATCATCCGGACAGGTACTGCTCTCTGGGGCCAACGTCCTGACTTTC. Protein product: CASSPSSGQVLLSGANVLTF.

This clone has a single count. This chain links TRBV5-4 with TRBJ2-2; 8 nucleotides match TRBD2. Germline trimming cut 4 bases from V and 1 base from J; bases unmatched to any gene: 3. There are 15 residues in the CDR3. Germline V gene sequence: CDR1 SGHNT, CDR2 YYREEE (reference sequence). This CDR3 is CASSILAENTGELFF. In DNA form, the CDR3 reads TGTGCCAGCAGCATACTAGCGGAGAACACCGGGGAGCTGTTTTTT.

This chain links TRBV21-1 with TRBJ1-5; the D call TRBD1 from the table was never checked on the DNA. TRBV21-1 counts as a pseudogene. The CDR3 has 18 residues. Here the CDR3 DNA reads TGTGCCAGCAGCAACACCGACAGGATTAGGCCGGTGCATCAGCCCCAGCATTTT. Translating gives CASSNTDRIRPVHQPQHF.

The V call is TRBV9, the J call TRBJ1-3; TRBD1 agrees at 10 bases. CDR1 and CDR2 (germline): SGDLS, YYNGEE. The CDR3 has 15 amino acids. Trimming at V came to 5 bases and at J to 2 bases, leaving 4 bases not matched to a gene. The CDR3 nucleotides read TGTGCCAGCAGTCCCGGACAGGGGGCTGGAAACACCATATATTTT. It is translated as CASSPGQGAGNTIYF.

The rearrangement links TRBV2 to TRBJ2-7; TRBD2 agrees at 8 bases. V trimming: 6 bases; J trimming: 0 bases; junction bases outside the gene matches: 16. The V gene's germline CDR1 is SNHLY and CDR2 FYNNEI. The CDR3 consists of 18 residues. The chain's CDR3 is CASSDPAGSGTPSYEQYF. The DNA of the CDR3 is TGTGCCAGCAGCGATCCCGCGGGTAGCGGGACCCCCTCCTACGAGCAGTACTTC.

V gene TRBV7-9 combines with J gene TRBJ2-2; D gene uncertain. The V end was cut by 5 bases, the J end by 0 bases, with 10 bases between. The CDR3 consists of 15 residues. CDR1 SEHNR and CDR2 FQNEAQ come from the germline V gene (reference sequence). CDR3 nucleotide sequence: TGTGCCAGCAGCATACACCAGGCGAACACCGGGGAGCTGTTTTTT. Translating it yields CASSIHQANTGELFF.

V and J are TRBV6-5 and TRBJ2-5; D is perhaps TRBD1 (6 bases). Between the trimmed V and J ends, which lost 5 bases and 5 bases, there was a span of 12 bases. The CDR3 has 13 amino acids. Germline CDR1 MNHEY, CDR2 SVGAGI. The CDR3 loop is CASSDTGYETQYF. The CDR3 DNA is TGTGCCAGCAGTGATACAGGGTACGAGACCCAGTACTTC.

The chain couples TRBV30 to TRBJ2-5; TRBD1 agrees at 8 bases. Germline CDR1 is GTSNPN and CDR2 is SVGIG (reference sequence). The junction had 6 bases not matched to a gene; V was cut back by 5 bases and J by 4 bases. The CDR3 has 13 residues. The CDR3: CAWGQGGGETQYF. The CDR3 DNA sequence: TGTGCCTGGGGACAGGGAGGTGGAGAGACCCAGTACTTC.

This clone came up a few times. The chain couples TRBV19 to TRBJ2-5; a possible D gene is TRBD1 (6 bases). The germline V gene encodes CDR1 LNHDA and CDR2 SQIVND (reference sequence). The CDR3 is 14 residues long. V was trimmed by 5 bases and J by 3 bases, leaving 13 bases between them. CDR3 bases: TGTGCCAGTAGTCTCTCACAGGGAAAAGAGACCCAGTACTTC. Translating gives CASSLSQGKETQYF. Together with reference TRBV19 and TRBJ2-5, the CDR3 gives the full variable domain: DGGITQSPKYLFRKEGQNVTLSCEQNLNHDAMYWYRQDPGQGLRLIYYSQIVNDFQKGDIAEGYSVSREKKESFPLTVTSAQKNPTAFYLCASSLSQGKETQYFGPGTRLLVL.

The chain couples TRBV6-5 to TRBJ2-7; tentative D call: TRBD1 (6 bases). This CDR3 has 13 amino acids. The V gene lost 6 bases and the J gene lost 3 bases, with 12 bases spanning the gap. Germline V gives CDR1 MNHEY, CDR2 SVGAGI. The CDR3 nucleotides read TGTGCCAGCAGCATCGGACAGCACTACGAGCAGTACTTC. Translating it yields CASSIGQHYEQYF.

This clone was detected only a few times. The V and J genes are TRBV4-1 and TRBJ1-5; TRBD1 agrees at 7 bases. The CDR3 totals 14 residues. Germline CDR1 reads MGHRA; CDR2 reads YSYEKL. Germline trimming cut 0 bases from V and 16 bases from J; bases unmatched to any gene: 12. The CDR3 protein is CASSQDKWSGQNHF. DNA of the CDR3: TGCGCCAGCAGCCAAGATAAGTGGTCGGGACAGAACCATTTT.

The V call is TRBV27, the J call TRBJ2-6; D ambiguous. V lost 6 bases and J lost 4, with 16 bases in between. The CDR3 loop spans 16 amino acids. Germline V gene lookup returns CDR1 MNHEY and CDR2 SMNVEV (reference sequence). CDR3 nucleotide sequence: TGTGCCAGCAGCCCAGGAAGGTCTCTGGGGGCCAACGTCCTGACTTTC. Its protein is CASSPGRSLGANVLTF. Together with reference TRBV27 and TRBJ2-6, the CDR3 gives the full variable domain: EAQVTQNPRYLITVTGKKLTVTCSQNMNHEYMSWYRQDPGLGLRQIYYSMNVEVTDKGDVPEGYKVSRKEKRNFPLILESPSPNQTSLYFCASSPGRSLGANVLTFGAGSRLTVL.